Below, 9 T cell receptor beta chains from the same sample are listed, as sequenced in a study of T-cell reconstitution after alpha-beta-depleted transplantation in children. During its preparation, the TCRbeta library received unique molecular identifiers. TCRdb re-analysed the PCR reads in MiXCR, keeping a single row per CDR3 protein. The sample holds hundreds of thousands of distinct CDR3 sequences, less than 20% seen once. Sequencing was performed on PBMCs, mostly from graft donor cells, taken 360 days after TCRalphabeta/CD19-depleted stem cell transplant. These TCRs come from a male patient between 5 and 17 years old who had a stem cell transplant for acute lymphoblastic leukemia, so the T cells may come from the graft donor.

This clonotype occurred a few times. The chain joins TRBV5-1 to TRBJ2-4; D gene unclear. The germline CDR1 and CDR2 sequences are SGHRS and YFSETQ. The CDR3 length is 16 residues. V was cut by 0 bases and J by 5 bases, with 15 bases left in between. CDR3 sequence: CASSLGGSRPQNIQYF. In DNA form, the CDR3 reads TGCGCCAGCAGCTTGGGAGGCAGCCGACCCCAAAACATTCAGTACTTC.

This clonotype appeared many times. The genes are TRBV28 and TRBJ2-1; TRBD1 aligns across 8 bases. With V trimmed by 3 bases and J by 0 bases, 1 base remained unmatched. The CDR3 has 15 residues. Germline assignment: CDR1 MDHEN and CDR2 SYDVKM. CDR3 protein: CASSLTGASYNEQFF. DNA of the CDR3: TGTGCCAGCAGTTTGACAGGGGCCTCCTACAATGAGCAGTTCTTC.

This clonotype was counted only a few times. The chain couples TRBV2 to TRBJ1-1, with D possibly matching TRBD1 (5 bases). The germline V gene encodes CDR1 SNHLY and CDR2 FYNNEI. V lost 4 bases and J 4 bases, leaving 13 bases between the germline ends. This CDR3 comprises 14 residues. The CDR3 is CASSVKGEVTEAFF. CDR3 sequence (DNA): TGTGCCAGCAGTGTGAAAGGGGAAGTCACTGAAGCTTTCTTT.

The gene calls are TRBV10-3 and TRBJ2-7; D is possibly TRBD1 or TRBD2 (5 bases each). The V end lost 7 bases, the J end lost 6 bases, and 16 bases lay between the germline ends. The CDR3 extends over 13 amino acids. Germline CDR1 reads ENHRY; CDR2 reads SYGVKD. The CDR3 protein is CAIKVGERLEQYF. The CDR3 bases are TGTGCCATCAAGGTAGGGGAGCGGCTCGAGCAGTACTTC.

The CDR3: CASSKGVSYEQYF. CDR3 nucleotide sequence: TGTGCCAGCAGCAAGGGGGTCTCCTACGAGCAGTACTTC. The J gene is TRBJ2-7, the V gene TRBV2, with D possibly matching TRBD1 (6 bases). Germline loops: CDR1 SNHLY, CDR2 FYNNEI. The V end lost 6 bases, the J end lost 0 bases, and 9 bases lay between the germline ends. The CDR3 loop spans 13 amino acids.

This clonotype has only a few counts. The chain has TRBV15 and TRBJ1-1; D gene ambiguous. The CDR3 has 15 amino acids. The V gene lost 0 bases and the J gene lost 0 bases, with 8 bases spanning the gap. The V gene's germline CDR1 is LNHNV and CDR2 YYDKDF (reference sequence). The CDR3 nucleotides are TGTGCCACCAGCAGAGATCCCCAGATGAACACTGAAGCTTTCTTT. Its protein is CATSRDPQMNTEAFF.

The J gene is TRBJ2-7, the V gene TRBV25-1; the D gene is possibly TRBD1 (5 bases). The CDR3 runs 13 residues. V was clipped by 6 bases and J by 0 bases, with 9 bases between them. CDR1 is MGHDK and CDR2 is SYGVNS in the germline V gene. As DNA, the CDR3 is TGTGCCAGCAGGGGGCCGGGCTCCTACGAGCAGTACTTC. Amino acid sequence: CASRGPGSYEQYF.

This chain joins TRBV27 and TRBJ2-1, with TRBD1 matching over 8 bases. Germline loops: CDR1 MNHEY, CDR2 SMNVEV (reference sequence). Trimming at V came to 5 bases and at J to 13 bases, leaving 7 bases not matched to a gene. CDR3 length: 12 residues. CDR3 nucleotides: TGTGCCAGCAGTATCCTCAGGGGGCTCCAGTTCTTC. Protein: CASSILRGLQFF.

This clonotype was found a few times. The genes are TRBV12-3 or TRBV12-4 and TRBJ2-7; 11 nucleotides align to TRBD2. The ends lost 4 bases at V and 2 bases at J; junction bases unmatched: 4. CDR3 size: 15 residues. This CDR3 reads CASSSTGLAAYEQYF. CDR3 coding DNA: TGTGCCAGCAGTTCCACGGGACTAGCGGCCTACGAGCAGTACTTC.